The entry that follows covers one T cell receptor beta chain sequence. Its antigen is as yet unknown. One end of the junction fails to match germline, which may point to a read error. The data derive from a study of blood T cells in healthy people across ages. The CDR3 totals 16 residues. Germline V lookup: CDR1 SGHTA, CDR2 FQGNSA. The study's findings and limits: Both higher diversity and more naive CD4+ cells marked long-lived donors when set against aged donors.

Combining a sample-barcoded 5' primer with a J-beta primer mix, a second PCR ran for 7 to 11 cycles. TCRdb re-called the 5' RACE reads through MiXCR, storing one row per CDR3 protein. The data hold 790,000 or so distinct CDR3 sequences, with about half observed a single time. The chain is built from TRBV7-2 and TRBJ1-3; the D is unclear. This TCR derives from a man aged 80 or over in good health. Material: blood. The CDR3 nucleotides read TGTGCCAGCAGCCTTTCGAGTAGTTCCTCTGGAAACGCCATATATTTT. It encodes CASSLSSSSSGNAIYF.